This TCR beta chain was captured in a study of metastatic and nonmetastatic thyroid tumors. Notes on the study in general: Malignant thyroid tumors reportedly exceeded benign nodules significantly in TCR beta diversity, with the difference appearing in blood and tumor.

This clone appeared a few times. Its specificity is not known. Thyroid surgery was performed in patients who had received no treatment beforehand. In the source study's methods: For papillary thyroid cancer, a distant-metastasis classifier was constructed from CDR3 differences observed across clinicopathological groups. TCRdb redid the clone calls on the PCR reads using MiXCR. TCRdb, rather than the study authors, made the V and J calls. Altogether roughly 42,000 clones are present, approximately 17% being singletons, with the ten largest covering about an eighth. The CDR3 has 18 amino acids. Per germline, CDR1 MNHNS and CDR2 SASEGT. Losses at the gene ends were 4 bases for V and 0 bases for J; bases not matched to a gene: 11.

The chain recombines TRBV6-1 with TRBJ1-1; 10 bases map to TRBD1. This TCR derives from a female donor with papillary thyroid cancer or a benign thyroid nodule (not recorded which). Some clones in this sample may be carry-over from other donors' samples. Sequenced: tumor tissue. The CDR3 sequence: CASSAHGGQGEMNTEAFF. In DNA form, the CDR3 reads TGTGCCAGCAGTGCTCACGGAGGACAGGGGGAAATGAACACTGAAGCTTTCTTT.